Reported below is one T cell receptor (beta chain). The sample belongs to a study of blood T cell repertoires in COVID-19. Study summary: Samples taken during acute and convalescent COVID-19 were collected in the United States, Italy and Spain.

Original analysis: Amplified reference gene primers provided the basis for estimating nucleated cell counts. Here immunoSEQ multiplex PCR was the method, and the copy in TCRdb shows in-frame clones only, minus some. V and J calls and clone size are copied from that table; D and trimming were computed from the DNA. The repertoire includes around 92,000 clones, 80% to 90% of them detected once, and roughly 5.4% sits in the top ten. What was sequenced was peripheral blood. The clonotype comes from a woman aged 80 or older with active COVID-19.

CDR3 loop: CASSVPGQRNYNSPLHF. The DNA for the CDR3 is TGTGCCAGTAGTGTACCGGGACAGAGAAACTATAATTCACCCCTCCACTTT. V gene TRBV19 combines with J gene TRBJ1-6, with TRBD1 identical over 7 bases. The CDR3 consists of 17 residues. The V gene's germline CDR1 is LNHDA and CDR2 SQIVND (reference sequence). The V gene end was trimmed by 5 bases and the J gene end by 3 bases; junction bases not matched to a gene: 10.